This T cell receptor (beta chain) was obtained from a study of blood T cells in healthy people across ages. Per sample, no less than 5.5 micrograms of total RNA were extracted. PCR was performed a second time for about 6 to 12 cycles using a sample-barcoded 5' primer and a J-beta primer mix. TCRdb fed the 5' RACE reads into MiXCR, producing one record per CDR3 protein. The sample lists approximately 940,000 distinct CDR3 sequences; about 48% were seen once. Germline values: CDR1 SGDLS, CDR2 YYNGEE. This CDR3 is 16 amino acids long. Trimming took 1 base from V and 4 from J; bases not matched to a gene: 5.

The sequenced material came from blood. This rearrangement joins TRBV9 to TRBJ2-3; TRBD2 aligns across 11 bases. The clonotype was recovered from a man aged 30 to 45 in good health. The CDR3 here is CASSVRFSGGADTQYF. In DNA form, the CDR3 reads TGTGCCAGCAGCGTAAGGTTTAGCGGGGGGGCAGATACGCAGTATTTT.